This entry is about one T cell receptor beta chain. The antigen remains undetermined. This entry belongs to a study of CD8+ T cells in alopecia areata. Study in general: Treated patients were given oral tofacitinib, which was dosed at 5 to 10 mg twice daily.

RNA was extracted and reverse transcribed into cDNA as the sequencing template. The repertoire was sequenced with immunoSEQ multiplex PCR; TCRdb's copy has only in-frame clones and lacks some. The sample has about 120,000 clones, about 50% seen once; the top ten hold approximately 19%. V lost 4 bases and J lost 2, with 11 bases in between. The length of the CDR3 is 14 residues. The germline V gene has CDR1 MNHEY and CDR2 SVGAGI. Study-wide results and caveats: The study found TCR sharing across patients less clear than in mice, possibly for HLA reasons.

The source was CD8+ T cells sorted from blood, collected at week 0. The sequence came from a human donor with alopecia areata. The J gene is TRBJ2-5, the V gene TRBV6-5; D perhaps matches TRBD1 (5 bases). CDR3 nucleotides: TGTGCCAGCAGTTCAACAGGCGATCAAGAGACCCAGTACTTC. Its translation: CASSSTGDQETQYF.